The 3 T cell receptor beta chains given below trace back to one sample, sequenced in a study of blood T cell repertoires in COVID-19. Clones were read by immunoSEQ multiplex PCR, and TCRdb kept only the in-frame ones, dropping some. The sample holds about 91,000 clones, approximately 80% seen once. Specimen: peripheral blood. The receptors were sampled from a man between 65 and 80 years old with acute or convalescent COVID-19.

Here the CDR3 DNA reads TGTGCCAGCAGCCCTGCGGCTAGCGGGAGCTATGAGCAGTTCTTC. This codes for CASSPAASGSYEQFF. This chain connects TRBV7-6 to TRBJ2-1; 10 bases match TRBD2. Trimming at V came to 5 bases and at J to 8 bases, leaving 9 bases not matched to a gene. The CDR3 is made up of 15 amino acids. Germline V gene sequence: CDR1 SGHVS, CDR2 FNYEAQ.

The V and J genes are TRBV24-1 and TRBJ2-4; 9 bases align to TRBD1. This CDR3 spans 18 amino acids. Germline V gives CDR1 KGHDR, CDR2 SFDVKD. The V and J ends lost 1 base and 2 bases, in that order; junction bases with no gene match: 8. CDR3: CATSDFPGQGLSKNIQYF. The DNA of the CDR3 is TGTGCCACCAGTGATTTTCCGGGACAGGGATTATCCAAAAACATTCAGTACTTC.

This clone was detected ten times or more. The genes are TRBV9 and TRBJ2-6; 9 nucleotides align to TRBD1. From germline, CDR1 is SGDLS and CDR2 YYNGEE. Trimming removed 4 bases from V and 0 bases from J; junction bases left unmatched: 8. The CDR3 covers 18 residues. CDR3 bases: TGTGCCAGCAGCCCACGACAGGGGGTAAGCTCTGGGGCCAACGTCCTGACTTTC. It encodes CASSPRQGVSSGANVLTF. Variable domain in full (rest from reference TRBV9 and TRBJ2-6): DSGVTQTPKHLITATGQRVTLRCSPRSGDLSVYWYQQSLDQGLQFLIQYYNGEERAKGNILERFSAQQFPDLHSELNLSSLELGDSALYFCASSPRQGVSSGANVLTFGAGSRLTVL.